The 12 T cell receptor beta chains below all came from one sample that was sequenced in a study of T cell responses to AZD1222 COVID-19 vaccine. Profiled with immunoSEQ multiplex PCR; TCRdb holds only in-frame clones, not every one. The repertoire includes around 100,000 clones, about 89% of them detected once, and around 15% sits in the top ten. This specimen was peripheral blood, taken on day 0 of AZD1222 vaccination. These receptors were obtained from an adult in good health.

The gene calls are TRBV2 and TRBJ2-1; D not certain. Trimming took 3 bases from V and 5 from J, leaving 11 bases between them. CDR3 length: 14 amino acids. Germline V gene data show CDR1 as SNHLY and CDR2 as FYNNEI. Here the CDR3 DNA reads TGTGCCAGCAGTGATGCCGAAGGTGACAATGAGCAGTTCTTC. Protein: CASSDAEGDNEQFF.

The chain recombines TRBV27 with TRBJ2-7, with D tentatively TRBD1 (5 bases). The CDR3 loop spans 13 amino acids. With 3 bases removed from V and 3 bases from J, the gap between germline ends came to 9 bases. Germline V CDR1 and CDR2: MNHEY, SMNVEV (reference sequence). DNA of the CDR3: TGTGCCAGCAGTTTTTACGACAGCTACGAGCAGTACTTC. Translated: CASSFYDSYEQYF.

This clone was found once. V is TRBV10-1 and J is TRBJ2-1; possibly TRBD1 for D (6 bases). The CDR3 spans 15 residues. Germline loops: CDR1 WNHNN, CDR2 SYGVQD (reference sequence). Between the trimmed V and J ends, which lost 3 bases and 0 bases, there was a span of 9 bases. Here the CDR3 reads CASSEHRVSYNEQFF. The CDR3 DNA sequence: TGCGCCAGCAGTGAACACAGGGTCTCCTACAATGAGCAGTTCTTC.

In nucleotides, the CDR3 is TGTGCCAGCAGCTTAGTGCCGGTAGGAATCTATGGCTACACCTTC. Encoded protein: CASSLVPVGIYGYTF. V gene TRBV7-2 combines with J gene TRBJ1-2; D gene uncertain. Germline loops: CDR1 SGHTA, CDR2 FQGNSA. The CDR3 contains 15 residues. Between the trimmed V and J ends, which lost 1 base and 4 bases, there was a span of 13 bases. Full variable domain (rest looked up from reference TRBV7-2 and TRBJ1-2): GAGVSQSPSNKVTEKGKDVELRCDPISGHTALYWYRQSLGQGLEFLIYFQGNSAPDKSGLPSDRFSAERTGGSVSTLTIQRTQQEDSAVYLCASSLVPVGIYGYTFGSGTRLTVV.

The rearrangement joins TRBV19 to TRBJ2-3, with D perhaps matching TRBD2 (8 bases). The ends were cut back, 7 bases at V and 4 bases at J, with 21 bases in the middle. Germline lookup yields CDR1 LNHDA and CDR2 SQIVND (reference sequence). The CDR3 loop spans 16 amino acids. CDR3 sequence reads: CASTSSGGRGSDTQYF. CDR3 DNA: TGTGCCAGTACTTCAAGCGGGGGCAGGGGGTCAGATACGCAGTATTTT.

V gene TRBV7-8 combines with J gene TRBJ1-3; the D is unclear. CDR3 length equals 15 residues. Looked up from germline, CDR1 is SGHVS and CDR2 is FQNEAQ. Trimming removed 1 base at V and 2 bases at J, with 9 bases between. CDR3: CASSLGVVAGNTIYF. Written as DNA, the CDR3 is TGTGCCAGCAGCTTAGGGGTCGTGGCTGGAAACACCATATATTTT.

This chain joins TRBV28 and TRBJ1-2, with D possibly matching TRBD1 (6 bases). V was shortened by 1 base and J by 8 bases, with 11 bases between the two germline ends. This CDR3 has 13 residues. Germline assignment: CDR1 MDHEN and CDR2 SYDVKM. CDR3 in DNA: TGTGCCAGCAGTTTATCAGGGGCGCGGGGCTACACCTTC. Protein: CASSLSGARGYTF.

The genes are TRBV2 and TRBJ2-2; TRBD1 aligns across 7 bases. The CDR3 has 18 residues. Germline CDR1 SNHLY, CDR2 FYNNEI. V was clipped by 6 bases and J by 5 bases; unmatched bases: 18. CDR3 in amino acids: CASSQGPYRGVGTGELFF. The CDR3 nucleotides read TGTGCCAGCAGCCAAGGCCCTTACAGGGGAGTAGGGACCGGGGAGCTGTTTTTT.

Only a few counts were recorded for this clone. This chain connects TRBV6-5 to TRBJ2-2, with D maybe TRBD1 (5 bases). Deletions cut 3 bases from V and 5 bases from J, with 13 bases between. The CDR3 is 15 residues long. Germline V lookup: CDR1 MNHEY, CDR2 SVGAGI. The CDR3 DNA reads TGTGCCAGCAGTTATACCTGGGGCGGAACCGGGGAGCTGTTTTTT. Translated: CASSYTWGGTGELFF.

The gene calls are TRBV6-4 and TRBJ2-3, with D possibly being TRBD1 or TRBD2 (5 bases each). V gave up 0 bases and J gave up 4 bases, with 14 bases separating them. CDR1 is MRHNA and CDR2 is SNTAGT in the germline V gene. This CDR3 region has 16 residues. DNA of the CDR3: TGTGCCAGCAGTGACTCGGCAGGACGGGGCCCAGATACGCAGTATTTT. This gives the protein CASSDSAGRGPDTQYF.

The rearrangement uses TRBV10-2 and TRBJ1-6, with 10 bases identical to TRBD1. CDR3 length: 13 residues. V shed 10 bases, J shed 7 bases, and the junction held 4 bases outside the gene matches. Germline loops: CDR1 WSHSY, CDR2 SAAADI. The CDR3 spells CATGTGDNSPLHF. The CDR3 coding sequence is TGCGCCACAGGGACAGGGGACAATTCACCCCTCCACTTT.

CDR3 nucleotides: TGCGCCAGCAGCTTGAAATTGGGATTCTCCTACAATGAGCAGTTCTTC. Its translation: CASSLKLGFSYNEQFF. This sequence joins TRBV5-1 and TRBJ2-1; D remains ambiguous. V shed 1 base and J shed 0 bases, with 11 bases lying between them. Looked up from germline, CDR1 is SGHRS and CDR2 is YFSETQ. This CDR3 spans 16 amino acids.